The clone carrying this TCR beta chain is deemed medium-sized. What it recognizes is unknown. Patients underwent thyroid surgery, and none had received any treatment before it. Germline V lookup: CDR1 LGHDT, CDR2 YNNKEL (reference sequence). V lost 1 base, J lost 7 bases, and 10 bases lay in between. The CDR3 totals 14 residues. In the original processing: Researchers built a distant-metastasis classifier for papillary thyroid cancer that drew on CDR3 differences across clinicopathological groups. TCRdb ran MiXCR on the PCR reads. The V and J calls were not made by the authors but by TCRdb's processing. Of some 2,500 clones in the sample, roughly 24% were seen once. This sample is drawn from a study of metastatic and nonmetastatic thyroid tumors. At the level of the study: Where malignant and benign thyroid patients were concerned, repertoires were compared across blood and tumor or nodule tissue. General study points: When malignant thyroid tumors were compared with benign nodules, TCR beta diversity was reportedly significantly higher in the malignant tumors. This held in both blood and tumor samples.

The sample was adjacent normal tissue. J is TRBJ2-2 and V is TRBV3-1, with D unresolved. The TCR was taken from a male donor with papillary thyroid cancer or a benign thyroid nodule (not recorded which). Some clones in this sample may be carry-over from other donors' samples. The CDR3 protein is CASSQVVDGGELFF. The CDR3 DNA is TGTGCCAGCAGCCAAGTTGTGGATGGCGGGGAGCTGTTTTTT.